The 9 T cell receptor beta chains listed next were all sequenced from one sample in a study of post-analysis software for immune sequencing data (dated by TCRdb to between 2014 and 2016). The library was built by means of PCR. Instrument on record: Illumina HiSeq 2500. Unique molecular identifiers were incorporated into TCR beta cDNA libraries to reduce PCR and sequencing biases. TCRdb passed the public sequencing reads through fastp at Q25 and MiXCR, retaining productive beta sequences. Under each unique CDR3 protein, matching rows form one entry showing the most common genes and DNA. The sample table holds about 430,000 distinct CDR3 sequences, of which less than 40% were seen once. The ten largest clones add up to less than 10% of the sample. Study-wide conclusions, independent of this receptor: Significantly higher frequencies in patients than in controls were found for several TRBV segments, including TRBV5-6, TRBV5-1 and TRBV20-1.

No antigen is known for these receptors. Material: blood. These receptors were taken from a girl aged 2 to 9 with multiple sclerosis.

About this clonotype itself: A junction end diverges from the germline sequence, so it may reflect a read error. CDR3 protein: CASSPSGYSTDAQYF. Written as DNA, the CDR3 is TGTGCCAGCAGTCCAAGCGGGTACAGCACAGATGCGCAGTATTTT. J is TRBJ2-3 and V is TRBV12-3 or TRBV12-4; D is possibly TRBD2 (6 bases). The CDR3 is 15 residues long.

This sequence joins TRBV5-1 and TRBJ1-1, with D unresolved. This CDR3 contains 16 residues. Trimming left V 3 bases short and J 2 bases short, with 17 bases between. From germline, CDR1 is SGHRS and CDR2 YFSETQ. The CDR3 region is CASSSQAGLKNTEAFF. CDR3 bases: TGCGCCAGCAGCTCCCAGGCGGGGTTAAAAAACACTGAAGCTTTCTTT. Drawing the rest from reference TRBV5-1 and TRBJ1-1, the complete variable domain is KAGVTQTPRYLIKTRGQQVTLSCSPISGHRSVSWYQQTPGQGLQFLFEYFSETQRNKGNFPGRFSGRQFSNSRSEMNVSTLELGDSALYLCASSSQAGLKNTEAFFGQGTRLTVV.

This chain's CDR3 is CASSVVVITSGGDEQFF. In nucleotides, the CDR3 is TGTGCCAGCAGCGTAGTGGTGATCACTAGCGGTGGCGATGAGCAGTTCTTC. The rearrangement joins TRBV9 to TRBJ2-1, with 8 bases that match TRBD2. The CDR3 has 17 amino acids. Losses at the gene ends were 0 bases for V and 8 bases for J; bases not matched to a gene: 13. The germline V gene encodes CDR1 SGDLS and CDR2 YYNGEE. The entire variable domain, with the rest obtained from reference TRBV9 and TRBJ2-1, is as follows: DSGVTQTPKHLITATGQRVTLRCSPRSGDLSVYWYQQSLDQGLQFLIQYYNGEERAKGNILERFSAQQFPDLHSELNLSSLELGDSALYFCASSVVVITSGGDEQFFGPGTRLTVL.

This clonotype has more than one count but fewer than ten. The rearrangement links TRBV28 to TRBJ2-7; no reliable D call. Germline V gene data show CDR1 as MDHEN and CDR2 as SYDVKM. The V end was cut by 3 bases, the J end by 3 bases, with 9 bases between. This CDR3 has 13 amino acids. The CDR3 coding sequence is TGTGCCAGCAGTTTGGGCAGCCGCTACGAGCAGTACTTC. Encoded protein: CASSLGSRYEQYF. Complete variable domain (other parts from reference TRBV28 and TRBJ2-7): DVKVTQSSRYLVKRTGEKVFLECVQDMDHENMFWYRQDPGLGLRLIYFSYDVKMKEKGDIPEGYSVSREKKERFSLILESASTNQTSMYLCASSLGSRYEQYFGPGTRLTVT.

The rearrangement joins TRBV28 to TRBJ2-7; D unresolved. V lost 0 bases and J lost 2, with 8 bases in between. Germline V gene lookup returns CDR1 MDHEN and CDR2 SYDVKM. The CDR3 is 14 amino acids. The CDR3 nucleotides read TGTGCCAGCAGTTTATGGGACGTAACCTACGAGCAGTACTTC. It yields the protein CASSLWDVTYEQYF.

This CDR3 reads CASGCGTYQPQHF. Here the CDR3 DNA reads TGTGCCAGCGGATGCGGGACTTATCAGCCCCAGCATTTT. V and J are TRBV5-8 and TRBJ1-5; tentative D call: TRBD1 (5 bases). The V gene's germline CDR1 is SGHTS and CDR2 YDEGEE. Trimming removed 7 bases from V and 5 bases from J, with 13 bases in between. There are 13 residues in the CDR3.

The V call is TRBV10-3, the J call TRBJ2-5; no firm D call. The J call may be faulty, since TRBJ2-7 better matches the DNA end. Per the germline V gene, CDR1 is ENHRY and CDR2 is SYGVKD. This CDR3 has 16 residues. Written as DNA, the CDR3 is TGTGCCATCAGTGAGCCCTCTTTAAGACAAGCCTACGAGCAGTACTTC. It translates to CAISEPSLRQAYEQYF.

This clonotype has a handful of counts. The rearrangement joins TRBV6-6 to TRBJ2-7, with 7 bases aligning to TRBD1. Germline CDR1 and CDR2: MNHNY and SVGAGI (reference sequence). The V and J ends lost 0 bases and 5 bases, in that order; junction bases with no gene match: 4. CDR3 length equals 14 residues. The CDR3 loop is CASSYSGQVHEQYF. CDR3 in DNA: TGTGCCAGCAGTTACTCTGGACAGGTCCACGAGCAGTACTTC.

The chain employs TRBV5-1 and TRBJ2-4; D call uncertain. Matching the DNA end better, TRBJ2-7 makes the J call doubtful. The CDR3 has 12 residues. Germline assignment: CDR1 SGHRS and CDR2 YFSETQ. The CDR3 protein is CASGDTGYEQYF. The CDR3 DNA reads TGCGCCAGCGGCGACACGGGCTACGAGCAGTACTTC.